This T cell receptor beta chain emerged from a study of breast tumors, draining lymph nodes, adjacent tissues. Axillary draining lymph nodes of breast cancer patients supplied the node samples. TCRdb reprocessed the multiplex PCR reads with MiXCR, giving one entry per CDR3 protein. The table lists about 140,000 distinct CDR3 sequences, less than 35% of them singletons. The V gene end was trimmed by 9 bases and the J gene end by 7 bases; junction bases not matched to a gene: 15. Germline V gene lookup returns CDR1 ENHRY and CDR2 SYGVKD. The CDR3 loop spans 14 amino acids. The rearrangement joins TRBV10-3 to TRBJ2-7; 7 bases align to TRBD2. The sequence was collected from a female donor with breast cancer. Some clones in this sample may be carry-over from other donors' samples. Sample: axillary lymph node tissue. For the CDR3, the DNA is TGTGCCATGGGGGAGGGACCAGCGGGCGAAGAGCAGTACGTC. This encodes CAMGEGPAGEEQYV.